Listed below are T cell receptor beta chains from one sample, sequenced in a study of shared clonotypes between healthy human individuals. Sequencing used immunoSEQ multiplex PCR; TCRdb keeps in-frame clones, though not all of them. The sample records 2 million to 3 million clones, roughly 93% being singletons. The specimen sequenced was naive CD4+ T cells from PBMCs. These receptors were collected from a man aged 18 to 35 in good health. Some clones in this sample may be carry-over from other donors' samples. Each CDR3 is given without its conserved first and last residue. Where a row states a size, it is once, few, many or the class of an expanded clone; other rows omit it.

cdr3_aa | v_call | clone_size
ASSLVGSGNTIY | TRBV7-9 | .
ASSLGLAGGTNEQF | TRBV5-1 | .
ASSLQGFTNEKLF | TRBV28 | .
AWSEGGYEQY | TRBV30 | .
ASSVGTDIGGGYT | TRBV9 | .
ASSPPGAAGNTIY | TRBV28 | once
ASSLDPRGQGTEAF | TRBV5-1 | .
APPDRGLSSYEKLF | TRBV30 | once
ASSYDRTVGHQPQH | TRBV6-5 | .
ASSPEQAINNSPLH | TRBV18 | .
ASSEQGAFYEQY | TRBV2 | once
ASRPTGTGGTDTQY | TRBV19 | .
ASSFIAGGGTDTQY | TRBV19 | .
ASSVSSTFGYEQY | TRBV9 | .
ATLLGSGNTIY | TRBV2 | once
ASRRLAGLNEQF | TRBV6-5 | .
ASSLEWSTVNTEAF | TRBV5-1 | .
ASSDPLVGTLRIYEQY | TRBV10-1 | .
ASSYRSSYEQY | TRBV28 | .
ASSRDRMANVLT | TRBV7-3 | .
ASRDSIYEQY | TRBV5-1 | .
ASSRGLAGNEQF | TRBV18 | .
ASRRGPLSEQF | TRBV28 | .
ASSFNYGYT | TRBV21-1 | few
AWSTGQINTEAF | TRBV30 | .
ASRVVVPNEQF | TRBV2 | once
ASQTDNEQF | TRBV2 | few
ASGQGATETQY | TRBV7-3 | .
ASSPSAAGGSHEQF | TRBV7-2 | .
ASRRPSAETQY | TRBV5-4 | .
ASSLGEPPNTEAF | TRBV5-1 | .
ASSSRQGSYEQY | TRBV28 | .
SLGGVYEQY | TRBV20-1 | .
ASSIAGGPDTQY | TRBV19 | .
ASSPTSGRHQF | TRBV28 | once
ASSPFGGSNQPQH | TRBV2 | few
SVGGSTNEKLF | TRBV29-1 | .
ASSEALRQVNTEAF | TRBV2 | .
ASSWVGGGNTEAF | TRBV5-4 | .
ATSSSRLAGGRPETQY | TRBV15 | .
ASSLAVGYNEQF | TRBV5-1 | .
ASSPTGKGGYT | TRBV11-2 | .
ASSPDSPTNEKLF | TRBV18 | .